What follows is one T cell receptor beta chain and its context. TCRdb reprocessed the reads via MiXCR and lists one record per CDR3 protein. Of approximately 240,000 distinct CDR3 sequences listed, about 28% are singletons. This record belongs to a study of kidney transplant recipient with SARS-CoV-2 infection. V lost 0 bases, J lost 5 bases, and 7 bases stayed unmatched. CDR3 length: 15 residues. Germline CDR1 is DFQATT and CDR2 is SNEGSKA (reference sequence). The sample in question was a blood sample, obtained at baseline and on day 111 from a kidney transplant recipient. J is TRBJ2-1 and V is TRBV20-1, with 7 bases that match TRBD1. This TCR came from a young adult male patient who had COVID-19 and was a kidney transplant recipient. Some T cells could come from the graft donor. CDR3 DNA sequence: TGCAGTGCTAGAGATCTGGGCAGGGGGAACAATGAGCAGTTCTTC. It specifies CSARDLGRGNNEQFF.